This passage covers 30 T cell receptor beta chains from one sample sequenced in a study of cytomegalovirus exposure and HLA in healthy donors. The PCR used 60 Vbeta and 13 Jbeta primers. Repertoires were generated with immunoSEQ multiplex PCR, while TCRdb's copy carries only in-frame clones and drops some. Of over 120,000 clones in the sample, around 67% were seen once. The material sequenced was PBMCs. Source of these receptors: a man aged 18 to 30 in good health and CMV-seropositive.

In this sample, this clone turned up a few times. The V gene is TRBV4-3, the J gene TRBJ2-3; D ambiguous. Germline-derived CDR1 and CDR2 are LGHNA and YSLEER. V was clipped by 0 bases and J by 4 bases, with 11 bases between them. The CDR3 runs to 15 residues. The CDR3 sequence is CASSQDISRSDTQYF. Here the CDR3 DNA reads TGCGCCAGCAGCCAAGATATCAGTCGATCAGATACGCAGTATTTT.

This rearrangement joins TRBV7-9 to TRBJ2-3, with 9 nucleotides matching TRBD2. The V gene's germline CDR1 is SEHNR and CDR2 FQNEAQ (reference sequence). The J segment lost 0 bases and the V segment lost 5 bases, leaving 6 bases of the junction unmatched. The CDR3 totals 16 residues. The chain's CDR3 is CASSQGTSGSTDTQYF. Written as DNA, the CDR3 is TGTGCCAGCAGCCAAGGCACTAGCGGGAGCACAGATACGCAGTATTTT.

The V and J genes are TRBV7-9 and TRBJ2-7; D is perhaps TRBD1 (6 bases). Germline V gene data show CDR1 as SEHNR and CDR2 as FQNEAQ (reference sequence). V lost 4 bases to trimming and J lost 0 bases, with 10 bases between them. The CDR3 is 14 amino acids. The CDR3 spells CASSSTGPSYEQYF. The CDR3, as DNA: TGTGCCAGCAGCTCGACAGGACCCTCCTACGAGCAGTACTTC.

V and J are TRBV5-4 and TRBJ2-1; 7 bases agree with TRBD2. The germline CDR1 and CDR2 sequences are SGHNT and YYREEE (reference sequence). Unmatched junction bases numbered 8, after V lost 4 bases and J lost 1 base. This CDR3 is 16 amino acids long. This CDR3 reads CASSHQGRESYNEQFF. CDR3 in DNA: TGTGCCAGCAGCCACCAAGGGAGGGAATCCTACAATGAGCAGTTCTTC.

This clone was seen a few times. The rearrangement links TRBV9 to TRBJ2-1, with 14 nucleotides matching TRBD2. The germline CDR1 and CDR2 sequences are SGDLS and YYNGEE. After removal of 4 bases from V and 10 bases from J, the junction contained 10 bases not matched to a gene. The CDR3 loop spans 16 amino acids. DNA of the CDR3: TGTGCCAGCAGCACCCGACTAGCGGGGGGGCTCTCGGAGCAGTTCTTC. Its protein product is CASSTRLAGGLSEQFF.

The chain recombines TRBV9 with TRBJ2-2, with TRBD2 identical over 9 bases. Germline CDR1 and CDR2: SGDLS and YYNGEE. V lost 0 bases to trimming and J lost 4 bases; unmatched junction nucleotides: 4. The CDR3 is 16 amino acids. In nucleotides, the CDR3 is TGTGCCAGCAGCGTAGGAAGTAGCGGGAGCACCGGGGAGCTGTTTTTT. Protein sequence: CASSVGSSGSTGELFF. The complete variable domain, with remaining parts taken from reference TRBV9 and TRBJ2-2, reads DSGVTQTPKHLITATGQRVTLRCSPRSGDLSVYWYQQSLDQGLQFLIQYYNGEERAKGNILERFSAQQFPDLHSELNLSSLELGDSALYFCASSVGSSGSTGELFFGEGSRLTVL.

The chain uses TRBV18 and TRBJ2-5; 8 bases line up with TRBD1. The germline V gene has CDR1 KGHSH and CDR2 LQKENI. The ends lost 4 bases at V and 5 bases at J; junction bases unmatched: 12. This CDR3 has 16 amino acids. The CDR3 sequence: CASSRADRGFLETQYF. CDR3 DNA sequence: TGTGCCAGCTCACGAGCCGACAGGGGATTTTTGGAGACCCAGTACTTC.

This clone was observed a handful of times. Other DNA sequences in the sample encode the same CDR3. The CDR3 loop is CASSYGRNQPQHF. The CDR3 DNA is TGTGCCAGCAGTTACGGGCGCAATCAGCCCCAGCATTTT. The V gene is TRBV6-5, the J gene TRBJ1-5; D not certain. The length of the CDR3 is 13 residues. V was cut by 2 bases and J by 2 bases, with 4 bases left in between. Germline loops: CDR1 MNHEY, CDR2 SVGAGI.

The V and J genes are TRBV6-5 and TRBJ2-5; 11 bases are shared with TRBD2. The CDR3 loop spans 16 amino acids. J was trimmed by 0 bases and V by 1 base; bases with no gene match: 1. CDR1 is MNHEY, CDR2 SVGAGI, per germline. The CDR3 here is CASSYLTSGNQETQYF. CDR3 in DNA: TGTGCCAGCAGTTACTTGACTAGCGGGAACCAAGAGACCCAGTACTTC.

The chain employs TRBV7-6 and TRBJ2-3, with D hard to call. This CDR3 is built from 12 residues. V dropped 6 bases and J dropped 2 bases, with 6 bases sitting between them. In germline, CDR1 is SGHVS, CDR2 FNYEAQ. DNA for the CDR3: TGTGCCAGCAGTTCCTCCACAGATACGCAGTATTTT. Translating gives CASSSSTDTQYF. The full variable domain, rest sourced from reference TRBV7-6 and TRBJ2-3, is GAGVSQSPRYKVTKRGQDVALRCDPISGHVSLYWYRQALGQGPEFLTYFNYEAQQDKSGLPNDRFSAERPEGSISTLTIQRTEQRDSAMYRCASSSSTDTQYFGPGTRLTVL.

This chain connects TRBV9 to TRBJ2-5; TRBD1 might be the D (5 bases). The germline V gene has CDR1 SGDLS and CDR2 YYNGEE. The ends were cut back, 0 bases at V and 5 bases at J, with 8 bases in the middle. This CDR3 has 13 amino acids. CDR3 sequence (DNA): TGTGCCAGCAGCGTAGAGGGGCGGGAGACCCAGTACTTC. It translates to CASSVEGRETQYF.

The chain uses TRBV7-6 and TRBJ2-7; 11 nucleotides align to TRBD2. Germline V gene sequence: CDR1 SGHVS, CDR2 FNYEAQ. Trimming at V came to 4 bases and at J to 0 bases, leaving 2 bases not matched to a gene. This CDR3 comprises 15 residues. The CDR3 DNA reads as TGTGCCAGCAGCTCCGGGACTAGCGGCTCCTACGAGCAGTACTTC. Its translation: CASSSGTSGSYEQYF.

On this clone itself: At one boundary the junction diverges from the germline segment, which might be a read error. The V gene is TRBV27, the J gene TRBJ1-1; D not certain. The CDR3 runs 14 residues. Germline assignment: CDR1 MNHEY and CDR2 SMNVEV (reference sequence). CDR3 protein: CASTLGPLNTEAFF. The CDR3 bases are TGTGCCAGCACTTTAGGCCCTCTGAACACTGAAGCTTTCTTT.

This clone was observed a few times. This sequence joins TRBV18 and TRBJ1-5, with D unclear. V was shortened by 0 bases and J by 6 bases, with 15 bases between the two germline ends. CDR3 length: 16 amino acids. Germline V lookup: CDR1 KGHSH, CDR2 LQKENI. The CDR3 loop is CASSPPQVAAPQPQHF. The CDR3 coding sequence is TGTGCCAGCTCACCACCGCAGGTGGCCGCCCCTCAGCCCCAGCATTTT.

V usage is TRBV30 and J usage is TRBJ2-3, with TRBD1 matching 9 bases. Per the germline V gene, CDR1 is GTSNPN and CDR2 is SVGIG (reference sequence). The CDR3 spans 17 residues. The ends lost 2 bases at V and 3 bases at J; junction bases unmatched: 12. The CDR3 bases are TGTGCCTGGAGTAGGGACAGGGACCGGGGGGTGACAGATACGCAGTATTTT. Its protein product is CAWSRDRDRGVTDTQYF. Complete variable domain (other parts from reference TRBV30 and TRBJ2-3): SQTIHQWPATLVQPVGSPLSLECTVEGTSNPNLYWYRQAAGRGLQLLFYSVGIGQISSEVPQNLSASRPQDRQFILSSKKLLLSDSGFYLCAWSRDRDRGVTDTQYFGPGTRLTVL.

This clone was seen more than once but under ten times. The chain carries TRBV5-1 and TRBJ2-7, with D perhaps TRBD2 (5 bases). Per the germline V gene, CDR1 is SGHRS and CDR2 is YFSETQ. CDR3 length equals 14 residues. Trimming stripped 0 bases from V and 2 bases from J, with 9 bases between. For the CDR3, the DNA is TGCGCCAGCAGCTTGGCGTGGGGAGCCTACGAGCAGTACTTC. This encodes CASSLAWGAYEQYF.

The V gene is TRBV10-3, the J gene TRBJ1-5; D is undetermined. The CDR3 length is 13 residues. In germline, CDR1 is ENHRY, CDR2 SYGVKD. V was clipped by 0 bases and J by 6 bases, with 6 bases between them. CDR3 region: CAISESMAQPQHF. The CDR3 bases are TGTGCCATCAGTGAGTCGATGGCTCAGCCCCAGCATTTT.

This clone has just one count. V usage is TRBV19 and J usage is TRBJ2-1; TRBD1 aligns across 9 bases. Per germline, CDR1 LNHDA and CDR2 SQIVND (reference sequence). V was clipped by 3 bases and J by 15 bases; unmatched bases: 9. The CDR3 runs 13 residues. CDR3 protein: CASSILRDRVPFF. For the CDR3, the DNA is TGTGCCAGTAGTATCCTCCGGGACAGGGTACCGTTCTTC. The variable domain in full, completed from reference TRBV19 and TRBJ2-1, reads DGGITQSPKYLFRKEGQNVTLSCEQNLNHDAMYWYRQDPGQGLRLIYYSQIVNDFQKGDIAEGYSVSREKKESFPLTVTSAQKNPTAFYLCASSILRDRVPFFGPGTRLTVL.

On this clone itself: Other DNA variants within this sample encode the same CDR3. V gene TRBV15 combines with J gene TRBJ2-7; D possibly corresponds to TRBD2 (6 bases). CDR1 and CDR2 from the germline V gene are LNHNV and YYDKDF (reference sequence). Between the trimmed V and J ends, which lost 3 bases and 4 bases, there was a span of 16 bases. This CDR3 contains 15 residues. The CDR3 here is CATSRDEGGIYEQYF. For the CDR3, the DNA is TGTGCCACCAGCAGGGATGAAGGAGGGATATACGAGCAGTACTTC.

V is TRBV6-5 and J is TRBJ2-7; a possible D gene is TRBD2 (5 bases). The germline gives CDR1 MNHEY, CDR2 SVGAGI. The ends were cut back, 10 bases at V and 2 bases at J, with 9 bases in the middle. The CDR3 is 11 residues long. CDR3 protein: CATQAAYEQYF. Here the CDR3 DNA reads TGTGCCACCCAAGCGGCCTACGAGCAGTACTTC.

The rearrangement links TRBV5-1 to TRBJ1-1; the D is unclear. This CDR3 contains 14 residues. The germline CDR1 and CDR2 sequences are SGHRS and YFSETQ. Between the trimmed V and J ends, which lost 2 bases and 0 bases, there was a span of 8 bases. CDR3 nucleotides: TGCGCCAGCAGCTTCGGCAGGCTGAACACTGAAGCTTTCTTT. Protein: CASSFGRLNTEAFF.

CDR3 in amino acids: CASSPSLGGRDEQFF. The CDR3, as DNA: TGTGCCAGCTCACCTAGCCTAGGCGGGAGGGATGAGCAGTTCTTC. The chain combines TRBV18 with TRBJ2-1; 9 nucleotides align to TRBD2. V was clipped by 3 bases and J by 8 bases; unmatched bases: 8. The CDR3 consists of 15 residues. The germline V gene encodes CDR1 KGHSH and CDR2 LQKENI.

This clone occurred a few times. The chain employs TRBV6-6 and TRBJ2-7; 8 nucleotides match TRBD1. Per the germline V gene, CDR1 is MNHNY and CDR2 is SVGAGI (reference sequence). The CDR3 runs to 15 residues. V lost 6 bases, J lost 0 bases, and 7 bases stayed unmatched. The CDR3 protein is CASREWTGSSYEQYF. CDR3 bases: TGTGCCAGCAGGGAATGGACAGGGAGCTCCTACGAGCAGTACTTC.

This chain joins TRBV19 and TRBJ2-1; a possible D gene is TRBD1 (6 bases). V was cut by 3 bases and J by 7 bases, with 10 bases left in between. Looked up from germline, CDR1 is LNHDA and CDR2 is SQIVND (reference sequence). The CDR3 has 13 amino acids. The CDR3 protein is CASSIRGGNEQFF. Written as DNA, the CDR3 is TGTGCCAGTAGTATCCGAGGGGGAAATGAGCAGTTCTTC.

The V call is TRBV27, the J call TRBJ2-3; 8 bases match TRBD2. Trimming removed 3 bases from V and 4 bases from J; junction bases left unmatched: 6. The germline V gene encodes CDR1 MNHEY and CDR2 SMNVEV (reference sequence). This CDR3 is built from 15 residues. The CDR3 spells CASSLTSVGADTQYF. CDR3 coding DNA: TGTGCCAGCAGTTTGACTAGCGTGGGGGCAGATACGCAGTATTTT.

This clone was counted a few times. V is TRBV11-2 and J is TRBJ2-2; 7 nucleotides line up with TRBD2. Germline V lookup: CDR1 SGHAT, CDR2 FQNNGV. The CDR3 covers 15 residues. The J segment lost 5 bases and the V segment lost 1 base, leaving 4 bases of the junction unmatched. CDR3 residues: CASSLGWRETGELFF. CDR3 nucleotide sequence: TGTGCCAGCAGCTTAGGGTGGCGGGAGACCGGGGAGCTGTTTTTT.

Only a few counts were recorded for this clone. This sequence joins TRBV7-9 and TRBJ1-1; tentative D call: TRBD1 (5 bases). This CDR3 has 13 amino acids. Germline lookup yields CDR1 SEHNR and CDR2 FQNEAQ (reference sequence). With 4 bases removed from V and 2 bases from J, the gap between germline ends came to 8 bases. CDR3 in DNA: TGTGCCAGCAGCTATGACAGAAACACTGAAGCTTTCTTT. This encodes CASSYDRNTEAFF.

CDR3 coding DNA: TGTGCCAGCAGTTATCAGGGGGCTTCCTACAATGAGCAGTTCTTC. Its translation: CASSYQGASYNEQFF. The gene calls are TRBV6-5 and TRBJ2-1; TRBD1 agrees at 8 bases. CDR3 size: 15 residues. Germline V lookup: CDR1 MNHEY, CDR2 SVGAGI. The ends lost 3 bases at V and 1 base at J; junction bases unmatched: 2.

This rearrangement joins TRBV30 to TRBJ2-7; D possibly corresponds to TRBD1 (5 bases). Germline V gene data show CDR1 as GTSNPN and CDR2 as SVGIG (reference sequence). The CDR3 runs 15 residues. V was clipped by 2 bases and J by 3 bases, with 17 bases between them. CDR3 amino acids: CAWSTGAGLRYEQYF. The DNA of the CDR3 is TGTGCCTGGAGTACTGGGGCAGGGTTACGCTACGAGCAGTACTTC.

CDR3 sequence (DNA): TGTGCCAGCAGCTTGGGATGGTGGGACAACAATCAGCCCCAGCATTTT. This gives the protein CASSLGWWDNNQPQHF. The chain has TRBV5-6 and TRBJ1-5; a possible D gene is TRBD1 (6 bases). The CDR3 has 16 residues. The germline V gene encodes CDR1 SGHDT and CDR2 YYEEEE. With 0 bases removed from V and 3 bases from J, the gap between germline ends came to 13 bases.